Sequencing of this T cell receptor (beta chain) was carried out in a study of cytomegalovirus exposure and HLA in healthy donors. As to this clone: Its antigen remains unknown. This sample includes further DNA sequences coding for the same CDR3.

There are 14 residues in the CDR3. Germline CDR1 is SGHNT and CDR2 is YYREEE (reference sequence). V lost 3 bases and J lost 2; bases outside the gene matches: 1. Study results and caveats: Several V segments, TRBV6-2 and TRBV6-3 among them, could not be told apart and were dropped. According to an earlier analysis, most TCR beta V segments yielded productive rearrangements about 87% or about 30% of the time. A few chains linked to CMV were shown in vitro to be specific for CMV antigens.

The PCR contained 60 Vbeta and 13 Jbeta primers. Method: immunoSEQ multiplex PCR; TCRdb's copy keeps in-frame clones and lacks some. The table records about 190,000 clones, about three quarters of them present only once. The sequencing sample was made of PBMCs. The TCR sequence derives from a woman in her forties in good health and CMV-seronegative. The V gene is TRBV5-4, the J gene TRBJ2-3; TRBD2 matches at 9 bases. The CDR3: CASSSGLATDTQYF. The CDR3 coding sequence is TGTGCCAGCAGCTCGGGACTAGCCACAGATACGCAGTATTTT.